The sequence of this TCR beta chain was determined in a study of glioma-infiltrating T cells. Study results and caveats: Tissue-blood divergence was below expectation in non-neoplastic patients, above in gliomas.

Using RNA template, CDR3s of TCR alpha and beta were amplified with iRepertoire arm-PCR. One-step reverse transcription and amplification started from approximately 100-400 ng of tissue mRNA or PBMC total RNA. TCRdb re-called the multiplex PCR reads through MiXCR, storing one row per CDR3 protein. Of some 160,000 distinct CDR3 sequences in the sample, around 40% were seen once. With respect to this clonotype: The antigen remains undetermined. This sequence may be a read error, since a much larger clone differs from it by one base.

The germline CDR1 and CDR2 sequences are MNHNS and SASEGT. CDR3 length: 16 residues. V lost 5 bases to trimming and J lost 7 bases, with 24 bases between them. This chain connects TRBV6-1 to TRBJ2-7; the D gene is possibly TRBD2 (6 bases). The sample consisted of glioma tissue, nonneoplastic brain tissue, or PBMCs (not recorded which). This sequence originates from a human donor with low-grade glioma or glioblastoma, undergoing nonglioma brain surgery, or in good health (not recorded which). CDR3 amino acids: CASSSGLSERQQEQYF. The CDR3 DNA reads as TGTGCCAGCAGTTCGGGACTCAGTGAGAGGCAGCAAGAGCAGTACTTC.